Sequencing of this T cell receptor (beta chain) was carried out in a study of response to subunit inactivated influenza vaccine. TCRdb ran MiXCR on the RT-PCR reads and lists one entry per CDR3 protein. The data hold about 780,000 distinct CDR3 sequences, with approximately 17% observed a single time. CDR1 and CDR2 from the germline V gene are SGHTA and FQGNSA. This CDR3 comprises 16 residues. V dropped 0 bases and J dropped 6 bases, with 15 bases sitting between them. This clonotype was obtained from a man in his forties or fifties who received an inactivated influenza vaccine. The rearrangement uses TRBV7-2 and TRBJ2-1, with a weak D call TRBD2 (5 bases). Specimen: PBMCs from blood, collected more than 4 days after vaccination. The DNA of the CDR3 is TGTGCCAGCAGCTTAGCGCTGGGCGAACTAGGCAATGAGCAGTTCTTC. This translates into CASSLALGELGNEQFF.